The clone carrying this TCR beta chain was observed many times. The data derive from a study of human T cells and chemical hapten exposure. Time point specified: patch test 2, 6 weeks after DPC sensitization. Noted treatment: therapeutic diphenylcyclopropenone sensitization with weekly scalp DPC. Alopecia patients deemed DPC-suitable, aged 18 to 70, excluding pregnancy. V trimming: 4 bases; J trimming: 4 bases; junction bases outside the gene matches: 7. The CDR3 has 15 residues. Germline V CDR1 and CDR2: LNHDA, SQIVND (reference sequence). Unique molecular identifiers were attached to individual cDNA molecules within the library. Original data processing: A per-sample median of about 100,000 TCRs was observed, with counts ranging from roughly 20,000 to 750,000. TCRdb recomputed calls from the RACE reads with MiXCR, one row per CDR3 protein. The V and J calls were determined by TCRdb, not by the authors. This sample has about 140,000 distinct CDR3 sequences; about 12% occur once, and the top ten carry more than 1.1%.

The TCR sequence derives from a woman aged 50 to 60 with alopecia areata. Some clones in this sample may be carry-over from other donors' samples. The V call is TRBV19, the J call TRBJ2-5, with TRBD2 matching 9 bases. The specimen comprised whole blood, sampled in connection with sensitization to the hapten diphenylcyclopropenone (DPC). Here the CDR3 reads CASSNSGRLSETQYF. The CDR3 DNA follows: TGTGCCAGTAGTAATAGCGGGAGATTGTCAGAGACCCAGTACTTC. The entire variable domain, with the rest obtained from reference TRBV19 and TRBJ2-5, is as follows: DGGITQSPKYLFRKEGQNVTLSCEQNLNHDAMYWYRQDPGQGLRLIYYSQIVNDFQKGDIAEGYSVSREKKESFPLTVTSAQKNPTAFYLCASSNSGRLSETQYFGPGTRLLVL.